This paragraph covers one T cell receptor (beta chain) sequence. Clones were sequenced by immunoSEQ multiplex PCR, and TCRdb holds only the in-frame ones, with some missing. Altogether 130,000 to 150,000 clones are present, roughly 90% being singletons, with the ten largest covering roughly 1.5%. This CDR3 comprises 15 residues. The ends lost 6 bases at V and 2 bases at J; junction bases unmatched: 8. Germline CDR1 is KGHSH and CDR2 is LQKENI. The sample is drawn from a study of blood T cell repertoires in COVID-19. Background on the study: T cells, B-cell-depleted T cells, or PBMCs provided the cDNA or gDNA that served as material.

The sample was peripheral blood. The chain couples TRBV18 to TRBJ1-1, with 8 bases matching TRBD1. The source is a human donor in a cohort sampled during active COVID-19. The CDR3 DNA reads as TGTGCCAGCTCCCCTACCGGGACAGGAAACACTGAAGCTTTCTTT. It translates to CASSPTGTGNTEAFF.